The text below deals with one T cell receptor beta chain. The target antigen is unknown. The data are from a study of OX40 agonist ivuxolimab in advanced cancers. Overall study context: Earlier treatment with anti-PD-1, anti-PD-L1 or anti-CTLA-4 was permitted, and less than 50% had received some.

Patients who had autoimmune disease history or got systemic immunosuppression were left out. The investigators sampled blood at baseline, at cycle 4 day 1, and at cycle 7 day 1. CDR1 is SGHRS and CDR2 is YFSETQ in the germline V gene. V gave up 3 bases and J gave up 1 base; unmatched junction bases: 14. The CDR3 runs to 18 residues. Findings and limits, study-wide: Some nonresponders also had low normalized T-cell clonal expansion.

Assay: immunoSEQ multiplex PCR; the TCRdb copy retains only in-frame clones and omits some. Of some 85,000 clones in the sample, around nine tenths are singletons; the top ten hold about 0.3%. The material sequenced was CD4+ or CD8+ T cells sorted from blood, taken in a trial of the OX40 agonist ivuxolimab. This receptor was obtained from an adult with an advanced solid tumor such as melanoma, head and neck, liver or kidney cancer. The gene calls are TRBV5-1 and TRBJ2-3; 7 bases fit TRBD2. In DNA form, the CDR3 reads TGCGCCAGCAGCTCCGGACAAGGCCCGGGGAGGGGCACAGATACGCAGTATTTT. Protein product: CASSSGQGPGRGTDTQYF.